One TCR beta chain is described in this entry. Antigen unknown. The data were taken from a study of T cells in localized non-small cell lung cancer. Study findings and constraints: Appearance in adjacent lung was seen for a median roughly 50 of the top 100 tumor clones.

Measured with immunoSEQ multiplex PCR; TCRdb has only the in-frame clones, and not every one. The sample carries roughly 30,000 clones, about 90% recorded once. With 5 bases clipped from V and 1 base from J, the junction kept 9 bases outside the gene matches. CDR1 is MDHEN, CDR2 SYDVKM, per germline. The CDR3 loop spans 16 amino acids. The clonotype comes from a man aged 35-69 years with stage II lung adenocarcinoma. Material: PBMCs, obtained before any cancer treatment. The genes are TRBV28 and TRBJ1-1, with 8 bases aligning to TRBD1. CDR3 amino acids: CASSPQTGAPNTEAFF. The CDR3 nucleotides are TGTGCCAGCAGTCCCCAGACAGGGGCCCCGAACACTGAAGCTTTCTTT.